The rows below give T cell receptor beta chains drawn from one sample of a study of T cell responses to AZD1222 COVID-19 vaccine. Here immunoSEQ multiplex PCR was the method, and the copy in TCRdb shows in-frame clones only, minus some. Of under 140,000 clones in the sample, about 88% were seen once. The material was peripheral blood, obtained on day 0 of AZD1222 vaccination. These receptors all come from an adult in good health. Both conserved end residues are part of each CDR3.

>TRBV27|TRBJ2-1
CASSVRRASAGGESNEQFF
>TRBV18|TRBJ2-7
CASSPRDRGFYEQYF
>TRBV11-3|TRBJ2-7
CASSATGVYEQYF
>TRBV5-1|TRBJ1-1
CASSLGRLWNTEAFF
>TRBV13|TRBJ2-7
CASRAGTVYEQYF
>TRBV3-1/TRBV3-2|TRBJ1-2
CASSQGSTAYYGYTF
>TRBV27|TRBJ1-1
CASSFGTQNTEAFF
>TRBV9|TRBJ2-2
CASSGQGAGELFF
>TRBV7-8|TRBJ1-1
CASSSGTGLNTEAFF
>TRBV6-5|TRBJ1-4
CASSRTGGAGVFF
>TRBV30|TRBJ2-7
CASKGVGPYEQYF
>TRBV24-1|TRBJ2-3
CATSGLGGEDTQYF
>TRBV11-2|TRBJ1-6
CASSFTGSNSPLHF
>TRBV18|TRBJ1-5
CASPEDRDNQPQHF
>TRBV6-5|TRBJ1-6
CASSSEGGRGSPLHF
>TRBV6-5|TRBJ1-2
CASSYYGSGGHGYTF
>TRBV29-1|TRBJ2-7
CSVEVGPLSGADEQYF
>TRBV7-9|TRBJ2-6
CASSRTVQAGANVLTF
>TRBV18|TRBJ1-1
CASSFNGPNTEAFF
>TRBV15|TRBJ2-1
CATSTLAGGEYNEQFF
>TRBV9|TRBJ2-2
CASLHSNTGELFF
>TRBV19|TRBJ2-5
CASPFQVWTQGQTQYF
>TRBV5-1|TRBJ1-1
CASSLSGTGDTEAFF
>TRBV11-1|TRBJ1-4
CASSLGLQGNNEKLFF
>TRBV7-8|TRBJ2-7
CASSPRDNRVSEQYF
>TRBV7-2|TRBJ2-3
CASSFILESTDTQYF
>TRBV4-1|TRBJ1-1
CASSQGLSTEAFF